This TCR beta chain was sequenced in a study of shared clonotypes between healthy human individuals. Terminally differentiated effector memory CD45RA+ cells were excluded by CCR7 positive selection of CD45RO-negative cells. Donors were Caucasian adults residing in Nashville, Tennessee, USA. The germline V gene has CDR1 SEHNR and CDR2 FQNEAQ (reference sequence). V gave up 3 bases and J gave up 5 bases, with 23 bases separating them. The CDR3 has 17 residues. Assay used: immunoSEQ multiplex PCR; TCRdb lists only in-frame clones, some missing. The table records approximately 600,000 clones, 95% of them present only once.

The chain is built from TRBV7-9 and TRBJ2-7; weak D call: TRBD2 (6 bases). The sequence was obtained from a woman in her twenties or thirties in good health. The sample consisted of naive CD8+ T cells sorted from blood. The CDR3 DNA sequence: TGTGCCAGCAGCTTGACTAGGGGAGGCGCTTTCCTCCACGAGCAGTACTTC. Residues: CASSLTRGGAFLHEQYF.